The rows below give T cell receptor beta chains drawn from one sample of a study of monozygotic twins with inflammatory bowel disease. TCRdb re-called the 5' RACE reads, yielding one record per CDR3 amino acid sequence without DNA. In total, the table holds around 230,000 distinct CDR3 sequences. The sample consisted of blood. The receptors here all came from a human donor with ulcerative colitis or Crohn's disease, or a healthy co-twin of an affected twin (not recorded which). Both conserved end residues are part of each CDR3. The order of the fields is V gene, J gene, CDR3 protein.

v_call: TRBV12-3/TRBV12-4
j_call: TRBJ1-1
cdr3_aa: CASSWGRAAEAFF

v_call: TRBV6-6
j_call: TRBJ1-2
cdr3_aa: CASRHDLTNYGYTF

v_call: TRBV5-1
j_call: TRBJ2-7
cdr3_aa: CASSRGVSYEQYF

v_call: TRBV20-1
j_call: TRBJ1-3
cdr3_aa: CSARAARQGTWNTIYF

v_call: TRBV27
j_call: TRBJ2-7
cdr3_aa: CASSLQGFSIIPGYEQYF

v_call: TRBV4-2
j_call: TRBJ2-7
cdr3_aa: CASSSRDRAYEQYF

v_call: TRBV12-3/TRBV12-4
j_call: TRBJ1-1
cdr3_aa: CASSPNLGGNTEAFF

v_call: TRBV20-1
j_call: TRBJ2-7
cdr3_aa: CSGTGRTYEQYF

v_call: TRBV7-2
j_call: TRBJ2-3
cdr3_aa: CASSPRLTGVGDTQYF

v_call: TRBV12-3/TRBV12-4
j_call: TRBJ1-2
cdr3_aa: CASSLDSLLTAMDSELYGYTF

v_call: TRBV11-1
j_call: TRBJ2-1
cdr3_aa: CASRGTSGGRSSYNEQFF

v_call: TRBV12-3/TRBV12-4
j_call: TRBJ1-5
cdr3_aa: CASGTDQPQHF

v_call: TRBV5-1
j_call: TRBJ2-1
cdr3_aa: CASSPLPGPNNEQFF

v_call: TRBV7-2
j_call: TRBJ1-1
cdr3_aa: CASSLELRSEPPF

v_call: TRBV20-1
j_call: TRBJ2-5
cdr3_aa: CSAIPGAGGRGSQYF

v_call: TRBV4-1
j_call: TRBJ1-2
cdr3_aa: CASSQDSLFRQSGYTF

v_call: TRBV5-4
j_call: TRBJ1-1
cdr3_aa: CASSPRGGGTEAFF

v_call: TRBV12-5
j_call: TRBJ2-3
cdr3_aa: CASALGQGATDTQYF

v_call: TRBV3-1
j_call: TRBJ1-1
cdr3_aa: CASSHTGQGTEAFF

v_call: TRBV7-8
j_call: TRBJ2-1
cdr3_aa: CASSLAGTSILYEQFF

v_call: TRBV12-3/TRBV12-4
j_call: TRBJ2-7
cdr3_aa: CASSVLGEQYF

v_call: TRBV19
j_call: TRBJ2-2
cdr3_aa: CASMVSLNTGELFF

v_call: TRBV7-3
j_call: TRBJ2-6
cdr3_aa: CVSSATSTGANVLTF